The 28 T cell receptor beta chains given below trace back to one sample, sequenced in a study of blood T cell repertoires in COVID-19. Clones were read by immunoSEQ multiplex PCR, and TCRdb kept only the in-frame ones, dropping some. The table has 100,000 or so clones, over 90% seen once; the top ten hold about 4.1%. Sequencing was carried out using peripheral blood. The receptor set was obtained from a human donor with active COVID-19. The donor label of this sample is uncertain.

This clone was recorded only once. The chain couples TRBV6-5 to TRBJ2-7, with D perhaps matching TRBD2 (6 bases). The ends were cut back, 11 bases at V and 2 bases at J, with 16 bases in the middle. Germline CDR1 and CDR2: MNHEY and SVGAGI. The CDR3 covers 13 residues. CDR3 loop: CAGGTGLPYEQYF. Here the CDR3 DNA reads TGTGCCGGTGGGACGGGACTCCCCTACGAGCAGTACTTC.

On this clone: One junction end disagrees with the germline gene, perhaps due to a read error. The chain employs TRBV3-1 (or the pseudogene TRBV3-2) and TRBJ2-1, with 10 bases fitting TRBD2. The CDR3 sequence is 15 residues long. The germline CDR1 and CDR2 sequences are LGHDT and YNNKEL (reference sequence). CDR3 protein: CASRQAGGQYNEQFF. DNA of the CDR3: TGTGCCAGCAGGCAAGCGGGGGGGCAGTACAATGAGCAGTTCTTC.

This rearrangement joins TRBV15 to TRBJ1-1; D might be TRBD1 (5 bases). Per germline, CDR1 LNHNV and CDR2 YYDKDF (reference sequence). The CDR3 sequence is 13 residues long. V was clipped by 3 bases and J by 7 bases, with 12 bases between them. The CDR3 loop reads CATSREGAFEAFF. The CDR3 DNA reads TGTGCCACCAGCAGGGAAGGGGCATTTGAAGCTTTCTTT. The variable domain in full, with the rest retrieved from reference TRBV15 and TRBJ1-1, is DAMVIQNPRYQVTQFGKPVTLSCSQTLNHNVMYWYQQKSSQAPKLLFHYYDKDFNNEADTPDNFQSRRPNTSFCFLDIRSPGLGDTAMYLCATSREGAFEAFFGQGTRLTVV.

J is TRBJ1-1 and V is TRBV29-1; D unclear. Germline loops: CDR1 SQVTM, CDR2 ANQGSEA. Between the trimmed V and J ends, which lost 1 base and 2 bases, there was a span of 5 bases. The CDR3 loop spans 12 amino acids. CDR3 protein: CSVEGVNTEAFF. The CDR3 DNA sequence: TGCAGCGTTGAAGGAGTAAACACTGAAGCTTTCTTT.

The chain uses TRBV7-9 and TRBJ2-2; D perhaps matches TRBD2 (6 bases). Trimming took 5 bases from V and 7 from J, leaving 8 bases between them. CDR3 length: 12 residues. From germline, CDR1 is SEHNR and CDR2 FQNEAQ (reference sequence). The CDR3 DNA follows: TGTGCCAGCAGCCGGGACTTCGGGGAGCTGTTTTTT. This codes for CASSRDFGELFF.

V and J are TRBV5-8 and TRBJ2-1; the match to TRBD2 covers 11 bases. The CDR3 covers 17 residues. V trimming: 2 bases; J trimming: 6 bases; junction bases outside the gene matches: 10. Looked up from germline, CDR1 is SGHTS and CDR2 is YDEGEE. CDR3 sequence reads: CASSLEATSGGGNEQFF. As DNA, the CDR3 is TGTGCCAGCAGCTTAGAAGCTACTAGCGGGGGAGGCAATGAGCAGTTCTTC.

The chain has TRBV25-1 and TRBJ2-1; D is undetermined. V lost 0 bases, J lost 0 bases, and 9 bases lay in between. The CDR3 has 16 amino acids. Germline CDR1 reads MGHDK; CDR2 reads SYGVNS. The chain's CDR3 is CASSEYFGFSYNEQFF. The CDR3, as DNA: TGTGCCAGCAGTGAATATTTCGGGTTCTCCTACAATGAGCAGTTCTTC.

The chain uses TRBV13 and TRBJ2-1; D possibly corresponds to TRBD1 (5 bases). The ends were cut back, 5 bases at V and 12 bases at J, with 14 bases in the middle. The CDR3 spans 12 residues. The V gene's germline CDR1 is PRHDT and CDR2 FYEKMQ (reference sequence). CDR3 loop: CASSPRVRGQFF. The CDR3 DNA sequence: TGTGCCAGCAGCCCCAGGGTTCGTGGGCAGTTCTTC.

The chain joins TRBV11-2 to TRBJ1-1; D might be TRBD1 (5 bases). The CDR3 extends over 14 amino acids. Germline V gene lookup returns CDR1 SGHAT and CDR2 FQNNGV. Trimming removed 3 bases from V and 1 base from J, with 9 bases in between. CDR3 loop: CASSFRQQNTEAFF. The CDR3 DNA reads as TGTGCCAGCAGCTTCCGACAGCAGAACACTGAAGCTTTCTTT. Supplemented by reference TRBV11-2 and TRBJ1-1, the full variable domain reads EAGVAQSPRYKIIEKRQSVAFWCNPISGHATLYWYQQILGQGPKLLIQFQNNGVVDDSQLPKDRFSAERLKGVDSTLKIQPAKLEDSAVYLCASSFRQQNTEAFFGQGTRLTVV.

The rearrangement uses TRBV3-1 (or the pseudogene TRBV3-2) and TRBJ1-1, with 7 bases fitting TRBD1. The CDR3 runs to 12 residues. Germline CDR1 LGHDT, CDR2 YNNKEL (reference sequence). V dropped 6 bases and J dropped 7; count of bases not matched to a gene: 5. CDR3 coding DNA: TGTGCCAGCAGACTCCACAGGGGTGAAGCTTTCTTT. It translates to CASRLHRGEAFF.

This sequence joins TRBV7-9 and TRBJ2-5; no firm D call. Trimming left V 1 base short and J 1 base short, with 7 bases between. Germline V gives CDR1 SEHNR, CDR2 FQNEAQ (reference sequence). CDR3 length: 14 amino acids. CDR3 nucleotide sequence: TGTGCCAGCAGCTTAGTACAGTTCCAAGAGACCCAGTACTTC. Its translation: CASSLVQFQETQYF.

The rearrangement links TRBV5-1 to TRBJ1-6; D is possibly TRBD1 (5 bases). The CDR3 length is 13 residues. The germline CDR1 and CDR2 sequences are SGHRS and YFSETQ. Trimming took 4 bases from V and 14 from J, leaving 16 bases between them. The CDR3: CASSPTWGSTLHF. CDR3 DNA sequence: TGCGCCAGCAGCCCCACCTGGGGCAGTACCCTCCACTTT.

This clone has more than one count but fewer than ten. The chain employs TRBV12-3 or TRBV12-4 and TRBJ1-5, with D unclear. CDR3 length: 13 amino acids. The ends were cut back, 2 bases at V and 6 bases at J, with 8 bases in the middle. This chain's CDR3 is CASSLKLLQPQHF. The CDR3 DNA reads as TGTGCCAGCAGTTTAAAACTCCTTCAGCCCCAGCATTTT.

The rearrangement joins TRBV12-3 or TRBV12-4 to TRBJ1-2, with 7 bases identical to TRBD1. V was clipped by 4 bases and J by 6 bases; unmatched bases: 5. The CDR3 consists of 13 residues. The CDR3 DNA sequence: TGTGCCAGCAGTTCCCGGGACAGAAATGGCTACACCTTC. Its protein is CASSSRDRNGYTF.

This sequence joins TRBV5-1 and TRBJ2-7, with a tentative D call TRBD2 (6 bases). The CDR3 has 13 amino acids. The V gene lost 2 bases and the J gene lost 4 bases, with 10 bases spanning the gap. The V gene's germline CDR1 is SGHRS and CDR2 YFSETQ. Here the CDR3 DNA reads TGCGCCAGCAGCTTCAGGGACTTATACGAGCAGTACTTC. It is translated as CASSFRDLYEQYF.

This chain joins TRBV19 and TRBJ1-6, with D uncertain. This CDR3 has 15 residues. The V end lost 5 bases, the J end lost 7 bases, and 15 bases lay between the germline ends. The germline CDR1 and CDR2 sequences are LNHDA and SQIVND (reference sequence). In DNA form, the CDR3 reads TGTGCCAGTAGTCTAGGACCCTGGGCAAATTCACCCCTCCACTTT. As protein: CASSLGPWANSPLHF.

The chain combines TRBV4-3 with TRBJ2-3; D may be TRBD1 (5 bases). CDR3 size: 17 residues. Germline CDR1 reads LGHNA; CDR2 reads YSLEER. With 1 base removed from V and 1 base from J, the gap between germline ends came to 15 bases. CDR3 sequence: CASSQAFTGSGTDTQYF. CDR3 sequence (DNA): TGCGCCAGCAGCCAAGCCTTCACAGGATCGGGCACAGATACGCAGTATTTT.

This chain's CDR3 is CASTPVGAATSYNEQFF. In DNA, the CDR3 is TGTGCCAGCACCCCTGTTGGGGCAGCCACCTCCTACAATGAGCAGTTCTTC. The chain recombines TRBV9 with TRBJ2-1, with D perhaps matching TRBD1 (5 bases). This CDR3 comprises 17 residues. Germline CDR1 is SGDLS and CDR2 is YYNGEE. V lost 6 bases to trimming and J lost 0 bases, with 19 bases between them.

CDR3 sequence (DNA): TGTGCCAGCAGTGCAACCATGACTAGCGGGTTCTTC. This encodes CASSATMTSGFF. The chain employs TRBV28 and TRBJ2-1, with TRBD2 identical over 9 bases. The CDR3 covers 12 residues. Germline V gene sequence: CDR1 MDHEN, CDR2 SYDVKM. V dropped 5 bases and J dropped 15; count of bases not matched to a gene: 8.

The chain employs TRBV19 and TRBJ1-6; the match to TRBD1 covers 10 bases. The V gene end was trimmed by 5 bases and the J gene end by 7 bases; junction bases not matched to a gene: 5. The CDR3 consists of 15 residues. Germline V gene lookup returns CDR1 LNHDA and CDR2 SQIVND (reference sequence). In DNA form, the CDR3 reads TGTGCCAGTAGTCTACGGGACAGGGGAAATTCACCCCTCCACTTT. Translating it yields CASSLRDRGNSPLHF.

This clone is a singleton in its sample. The rearrangement joins TRBV19 to TRBJ1-1; D unclear. V lost 4 bases, J lost 4 bases, and 10 bases lay in between. This CDR3 has 13 amino acids. Germline V gene lookup returns CDR1 LNHDA and CDR2 SQIVND (reference sequence). The CDR3 sequence is CASSNQVGTEAFF. As DNA, the CDR3 is TGTGCCAGTAGTAATCAGGTGGGCACTGAAGCTTTCTTT.

V and J are TRBV5-1 and TRBJ2-3; 15 nucleotides match TRBD2. V gave up 2 bases and J gave up 2 bases; unmatched junction bases: 3. The CDR3 spans 17 residues. From germline, CDR1 is SGHRS and CDR2 YFSETQ. CDR3 DNA: TGCGCCAGCAGCTTTGGGACTAGCGGGGGGACCACAGATACGCAGTATTTT. Amino acids: CASSFGTSGGTTDTQYF.

The chain employs TRBV7-2 and TRBJ1-1, with a possible D match to TRBD1 (6 bases). The germline CDR1 and CDR2 sequences are SGHTA and FQGNSA. Trimming stripped 3 bases from V and 4 bases from J, with 12 bases between. This CDR3 has 14 amino acids. In DNA form, the CDR3 reads TGTGCCAGCAGCTTTCCGGCAGGGGCCACTGAAGCTTTCTTT. As protein: CASSFPAGATEAFF.

This clone is a singleton in its sample. The CDR3 region is CASSLIIRDRVTGELFF. CDR3 DNA: TGTGCCAGCAGCCTAATTATCCGGGACAGGGTAACCGGGGAGCTGTTTTTT. This chain connects TRBV3-1 (or the pseudogene TRBV3-2) to TRBJ2-2, with 9 nucleotides matching TRBD1. The J segment lost 5 bases and the V segment lost 4 bases, leaving 11 bases of the junction unmatched. From germline, CDR1 is LGHDT and CDR2 YNNKEL (reference sequence). The CDR3 runs to 17 residues.

The genes are TRBV5-6 and TRBJ1-5; 9 positions match TRBD1. V lost 4 bases to trimming and J lost 0 bases; unmatched junction nucleotides: 14. The CDR3 runs to 19 residues. Germline V CDR1 and CDR2: SGHDT, YYEEEE. CDR3 sequence reads: CASSPLQGALLLSNQPQHF. The CDR3 nucleotides read TGTGCCAGCAGCCCATTACAGGGGGCTTTACTTCTTAGCAATCAGCCCCAGCATTTT. The full variable domain, its missing parts supplied by reference TRBV5-6 and TRBJ1-5, is DAGVTQSPTHLIKTRGQQVTLRCSPKSGHDTVSWYQQALGQGPQFIFQYYEEEERQRGNFPDRFSGHQFPNYSSELNVNALLLGDSALYLCASSPLQGALLLSNQPQHFGDGTRLSIL.

The gene calls are TRBV5-4 and TRBJ2-7; TRBD1 agrees at 8 bases. The V gene's germline CDR1 is SGHNT and CDR2 YYREEE (reference sequence). There are 14 residues in the CDR3. Losses at the gene ends were 0 bases for V and 7 bases for J; bases not matched to a gene: 6. CDR3 protein: CASSLGQGIGEQYF. In nucleotides, the CDR3 is TGTGCCAGCAGCTTGGGACAGGGGATAGGGGAGCAGTACTTC.

This chain uses TRBV18 with TRBJ1-5, with a tentative D call TRBD1 (5 bases). The ends were cut back, 5 bases at V and 7 bases at J, with 18 bases in the middle. Looked up from germline, CDR1 is KGHSH and CDR2 is LQKENI. This CDR3 is 15 amino acids long. The CDR3 region has the DNA TGTGCCAGCTCAAAGCAGGGAACCCCTGGGCAGCCCCAGCATTTT. As protein: CASSKQGTPGQPQHF.

This clone came up once. The chain has TRBV24-1 and TRBJ2-7; 10 bases map to TRBD1. With V trimmed by 7 bases and J by 0 bases, 5 bases remained unmatched. Germline assignment: CDR1 KGHDR and CDR2 SFDVKD. CDR3 length: 15 amino acids. The CDR3 spells CATREGQGVSYEQYF. As DNA, the CDR3 is TGTGCCACCAGGGAAGGACAGGGGGTCTCCTACGAGCAGTACTTC.